This is a list of T cell receptor beta chains from one sample in a study of blood T cell repertoires in COVID-19. The table came from immunoSEQ multiplex PCR; TCRdb's copy has only in-frame clones and leaves some out. Among a few hundred thousand clones, about 91% were seen once, and the ten largest hold about 8.9%. The sequenced sample was PBMCs or T cells enriched from blood (not recorded which). The source is a woman between 18 and 29 years old who had recovered from COVID-19. The CDR3 runs from the conserved cysteine through the conserved F or W. A D gene is named only where the DNA matches it firmly. Clone size is not always given. Where it is, it says once, few, many or a class for expanded clones.

V gene: TRBV7-9
D gene: TRBD2
J gene: TRBJ2-1
clone size: NA
CDR3 DNA: TGTGCCAGCAGCTTAGGTGGGCGGGGGTCGGATGAGCAGTTCTTC
CDR3 protein: CASSLGGRGSDEQFF

V gene: TRBV12-5
D gene: NA
J gene: TRBJ2-2
clone size: NA
CDR3 DNA: TGTGCTAGTGGTTCAGGGGTTGGGGAGCTGTTTTTT
CDR3 protein: CASGSGVGELFF

V gene: TRBV6-5
D gene: NA
J gene: TRBJ2-6
clone size: NA
CDR3 DNA: TGTGCCAGCACTACAGGGCTCTCTGGGGCCAACGTCCTGACTTTC
CDR3 protein: CASTTGLSGANVLTF

V gene: TRBV6-2/TRBV6-3
D gene: TRBD1
J gene: TRBJ2-7
clone size: NA
CDR3 DNA: TGTGCCAGCAGTTTCCGGGACAGCAGCTACGAGCAGTACTTC
CDR3 protein: CASSFRDSSYEQYF

V gene: TRBV28
D gene: NA
J gene: TRBJ1-2
clone size: NA
CDR3 DNA: TGTGCCGGGAGCAAAATCAACTATGGCTACACCTTC
CDR3 protein: CAGSKINYGYTF

V gene: TRBV5-1
D gene: NA
J gene: TRBJ2-1
clone size: NA
CDR3 DNA: TGCGCCAGCAGCTTGGACGGCAGACTTTTCAATGAGCAGTTCTTC
CDR3 protein: CASSLDGRLFNEQFF

V gene: TRBV18
D gene: TRBD1
J gene: TRBJ2-2
clone size: once
CDR3 DNA: TGTGCCAGCTCACAGGGGGCGCAGGACACCGGGGAGCTGTTTTTT
CDR3 protein: CASSQGAQDTGELFF

V gene: TRBV11-2
D gene: NA
J gene: TRBJ1-1
clone size: NA
CDR3 DNA: TGTGCCAGCAGCCCCGGCCACAGGGTGGGGACTGAAGCTTTCTTT
CDR3 protein: CASSPGHRVGTEAFF

V gene: TRBV7-9
D gene: TRBD1
J gene: TRBJ1-2
clone size: once
CDR3 DNA: TGTGCCAGCAGCCTAAGACAGGGGCACTATGGCTACACCTTC
CDR3 protein: CASSLRQGHYGYTF

V gene: TRBV13
D gene: NA
J gene: TRBJ2-5
clone size: NA
CDR3 DNA: TGTGCCAGCAGCTTACGCCCAGTGAAACAAGAGACCCAGTACTTC
CDR3 protein: CASSLRPVKQETQYF

V gene: TRBV21-1
D gene: NA
J gene: TRBJ2-3
clone size: NA
CDR3 DNA: TGTGCCAGCAGTGGACAGGGGAGGGCAGATACGCAGTATTTT
CDR3 protein: CASSGQGRADTQYF